The text below deals with one TCR beta chain. Its antigen is undetermined. Measured with immunoSEQ multiplex PCR; TCRdb has only the in-frame clones, and not every one. The table lists over 130,000 clones, 90% to 95% of them singletons. These data are taken from a study of T cell responses to AZD1222 COVID-19 vaccine. Overall study results and limits: Nearly half of the spike-specific TCRs reportedly recognize variant regions that carry no mutations. The CD4 TCRs associated with vaccination extended across spike and predominated at 160-218 and 743-854. After the peak T cell response, and only then, were repertoires sampled.

The sequence was collected from an adult who received the AZD1222 COVID-19 vaccine. The source was peripheral blood, collected 28 days after the second AZD1222 dose.

The CDR3 loop reads CASSLPFKTGFATTNEKLFF. The CDR3 nucleotides read TGTGCCAGCAGTTTACCCTTTAAAACAGGGTTCGCGACAACTAATGAAAAACTGTTTTTT. This chain connects TRBV28 to TRBJ1-4; a possible D gene is TRBD1 (6 bases). The V and J ends lost 2 bases and 0 bases respectively, with 22 bases between them. Germline V gene lookup returns CDR1 MDHEN and CDR2 SYDVKM. This CDR3 contains 20 residues.